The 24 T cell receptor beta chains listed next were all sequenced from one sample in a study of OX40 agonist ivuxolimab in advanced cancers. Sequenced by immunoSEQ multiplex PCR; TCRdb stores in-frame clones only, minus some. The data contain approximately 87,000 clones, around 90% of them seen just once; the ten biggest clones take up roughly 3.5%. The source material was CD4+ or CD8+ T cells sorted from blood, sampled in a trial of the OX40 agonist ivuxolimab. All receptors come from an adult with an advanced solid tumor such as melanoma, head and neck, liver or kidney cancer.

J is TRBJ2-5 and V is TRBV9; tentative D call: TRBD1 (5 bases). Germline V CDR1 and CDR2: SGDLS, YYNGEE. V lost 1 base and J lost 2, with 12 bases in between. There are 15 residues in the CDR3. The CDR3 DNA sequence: TGTGCCAGCAGCGTATGGGGCAGGGATCAAGAGACCCAGTACTTC. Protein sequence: CASSVWGRDQETQYF.

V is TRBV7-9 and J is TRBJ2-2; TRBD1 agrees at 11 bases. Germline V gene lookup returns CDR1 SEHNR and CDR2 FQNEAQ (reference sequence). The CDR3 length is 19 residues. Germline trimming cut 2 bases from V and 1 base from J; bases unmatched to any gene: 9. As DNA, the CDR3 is TGTGCCAGCAGCTTACCGGGGACAGGGGGGATGGAGAACACCGGGGAGCTGTTTTTT. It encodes CASSLPGTGGMENTGELFF.

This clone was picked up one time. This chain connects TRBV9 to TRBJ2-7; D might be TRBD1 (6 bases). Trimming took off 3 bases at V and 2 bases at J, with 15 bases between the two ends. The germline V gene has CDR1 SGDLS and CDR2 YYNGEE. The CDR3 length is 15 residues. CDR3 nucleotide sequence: TGTGCCAGCAGCGGACATACAGGGAATCCCTACGAGCAGTACTTC. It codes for CASSGHTGNPYEQYF.

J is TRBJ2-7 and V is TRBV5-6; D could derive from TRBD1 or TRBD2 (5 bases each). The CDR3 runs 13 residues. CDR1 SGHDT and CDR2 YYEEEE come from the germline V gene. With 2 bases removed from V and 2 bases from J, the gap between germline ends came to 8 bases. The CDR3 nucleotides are TGTGCCAGCAGCTTCGGGGCCACCTACGAGCAGTACTTC. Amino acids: CASSFGATYEQYF. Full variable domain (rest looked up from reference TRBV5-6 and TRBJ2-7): DAGVTQSPTHLIKTRGQQVTLRCSPKSGHDTVSWYQQALGQGPQFIFQYYEEEERQRGNFPDRFSGHQFPNYSSELNVNALLLGDSALYLCASSFGATYEQYFGPGTRLTVT.

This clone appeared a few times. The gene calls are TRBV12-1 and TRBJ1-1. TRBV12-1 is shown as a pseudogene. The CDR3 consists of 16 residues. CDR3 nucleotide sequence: TGTGCCAGCAGCCCCCAGGTGGTTCGAGGGAACACTGAAGCTTTCTTT. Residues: CASSPQVVRGNTEAFF.

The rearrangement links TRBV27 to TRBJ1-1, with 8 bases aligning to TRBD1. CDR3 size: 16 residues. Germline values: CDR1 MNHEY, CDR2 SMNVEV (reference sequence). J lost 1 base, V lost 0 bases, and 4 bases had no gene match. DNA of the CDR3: TGTGCCAGCAGTTTATCCCAGGGGGCCTCGAACACTGAAGCTTTCTTT. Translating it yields CASSLSQGASNTEAFF.

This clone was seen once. Here the CDR3 DNA reads TGTGCCAGCAGCCAAGATGTAGGAAGCGGAAGCTCCTACAATGAGCAGTTCTTC. Encoded protein: CASSQDVGSGSSYNEQFF. The chain joins TRBV14 to TRBJ2-1; possibly TRBD2 for D (5 bases). The CDR3 runs 18 residues. V was pared by 0 bases and J by 0 bases, with 15 bases between. Germline-derived CDR1 and CDR2 are SGHDN and FVKESK. Drawing the rest from reference TRBV14 and TRBJ2-1, the complete variable domain is EAGVTQFPSHSVIEKGQTVTLRCDPISGHDNLYWYRRVMGKEIKFLLHFVKESKQDESGMPNNRFLAERTGGTYSTLKVQPAELEDSGVYFCASSQDVGSGSSYNEQFFGPGTRLTVL.

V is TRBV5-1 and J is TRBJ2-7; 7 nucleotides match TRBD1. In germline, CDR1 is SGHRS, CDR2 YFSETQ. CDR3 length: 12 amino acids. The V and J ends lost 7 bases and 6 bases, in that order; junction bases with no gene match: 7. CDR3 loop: CASGLSGGEQYF. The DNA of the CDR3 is TGCGCCAGCGGACTTTCAGGGGGCGAGCAGTACTTC.

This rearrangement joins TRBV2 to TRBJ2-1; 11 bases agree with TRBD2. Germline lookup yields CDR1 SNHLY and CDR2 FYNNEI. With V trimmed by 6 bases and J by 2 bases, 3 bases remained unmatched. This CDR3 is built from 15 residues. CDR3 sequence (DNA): TGTGCCAGCAGGGGGACTAGCGGAACCTACAATGAGCAGTTCTTC. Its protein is CASRGTSGTYNEQFF. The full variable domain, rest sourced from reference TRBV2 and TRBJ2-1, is EPEVTQTPSHQVTQMGQEVILRCVPISNHLYFYWYRQILGQKVEFLVSFYNNEISEKSEIFDDQFSVERPDGSNFTLKIRSTKLEDSAMYFCASRGTSGTYNEQFFGPGTRLTVL.

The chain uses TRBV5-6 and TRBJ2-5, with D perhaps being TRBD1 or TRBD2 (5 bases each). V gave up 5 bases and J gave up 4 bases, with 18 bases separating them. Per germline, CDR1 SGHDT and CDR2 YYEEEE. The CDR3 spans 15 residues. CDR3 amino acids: CASSYGTPIAETQYF. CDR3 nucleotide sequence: TGTGCCAGCAGTTACGGGACCCCGATCGCAGAGACCCAGTACTTC.

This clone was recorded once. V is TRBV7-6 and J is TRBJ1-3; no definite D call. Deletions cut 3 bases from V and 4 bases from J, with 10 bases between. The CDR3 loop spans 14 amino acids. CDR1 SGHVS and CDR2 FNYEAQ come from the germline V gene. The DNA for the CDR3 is TGTGCCAGCAGCTTCGGGGATTCGGGAAACACCATATATTTT. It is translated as CASSFGDSGNTIYF.

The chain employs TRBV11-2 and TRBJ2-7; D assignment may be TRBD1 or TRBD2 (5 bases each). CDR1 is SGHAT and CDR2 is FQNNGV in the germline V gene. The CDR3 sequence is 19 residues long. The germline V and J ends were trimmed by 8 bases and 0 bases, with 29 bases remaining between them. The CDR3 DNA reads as TGTGCCAGCCTGGGGTACGGGGCTAAAAGTTCCAGGAGCTCCTACGAGCAGTACTTC. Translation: CASLGYGAKSSRSSYEQYF. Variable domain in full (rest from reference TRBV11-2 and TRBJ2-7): EAGVAQSPRYKIIEKRQSVAFWCNPISGHATLYWYQQILGQGPKLLIQFQNNGVVDDSQLPKDRFSAERLKGVDSTLKIQPAKLEDSAVYLCASLGYGAKSSRSSYEQYFGPGTRLTVT.

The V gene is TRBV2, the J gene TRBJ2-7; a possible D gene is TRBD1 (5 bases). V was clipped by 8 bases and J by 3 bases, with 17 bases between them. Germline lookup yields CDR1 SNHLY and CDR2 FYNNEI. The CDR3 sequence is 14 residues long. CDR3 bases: TGTGCCAGCTATCAACGGGCAGGGATCTACGAGCAGTACTTC. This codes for CASYQRAGIYEQYF.

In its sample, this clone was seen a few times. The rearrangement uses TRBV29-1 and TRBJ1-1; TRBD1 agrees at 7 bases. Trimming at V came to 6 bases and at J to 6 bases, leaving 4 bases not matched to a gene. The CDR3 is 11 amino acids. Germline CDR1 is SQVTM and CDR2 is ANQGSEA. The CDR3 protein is CSVYRGSEAFF. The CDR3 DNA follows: TGCAGCGTCTACAGGGGCTCTGAAGCTTTCTTT.

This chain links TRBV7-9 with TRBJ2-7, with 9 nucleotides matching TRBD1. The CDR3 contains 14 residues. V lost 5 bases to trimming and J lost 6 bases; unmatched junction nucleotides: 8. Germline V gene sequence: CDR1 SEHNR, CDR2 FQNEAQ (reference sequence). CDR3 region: CASSEVGQGGEQYF. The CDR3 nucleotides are TGTGCCAGCAGCGAAGTGGGACAGGGTGGCGAGCAGTACTTC.

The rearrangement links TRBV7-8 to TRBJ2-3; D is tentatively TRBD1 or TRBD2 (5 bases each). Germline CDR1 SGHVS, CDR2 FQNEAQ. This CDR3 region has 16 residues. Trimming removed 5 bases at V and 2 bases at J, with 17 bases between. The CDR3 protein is CASSLEGLGVTDTQYF. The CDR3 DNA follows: TGTGCCAGCAGCCTCGAGGGGCTTGGGGTCACAGATACGCAGTATTTT.

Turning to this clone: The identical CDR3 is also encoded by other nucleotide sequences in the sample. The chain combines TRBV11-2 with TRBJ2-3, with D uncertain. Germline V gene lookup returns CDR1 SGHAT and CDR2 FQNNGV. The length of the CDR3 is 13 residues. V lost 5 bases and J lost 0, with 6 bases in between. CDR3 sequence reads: CASSLGSTDTQYF. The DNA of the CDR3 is TGTGCCAGCAGCCTCGGGAGCACAGATACGCAGTATTTT.

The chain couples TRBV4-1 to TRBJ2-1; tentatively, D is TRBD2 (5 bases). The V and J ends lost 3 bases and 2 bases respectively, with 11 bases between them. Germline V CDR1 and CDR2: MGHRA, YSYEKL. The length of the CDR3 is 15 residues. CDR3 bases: TGCGCCAGCAGCCAGGTACTTAGCGCCTACAATGAGCAGTTCTTC. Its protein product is CASSQVLSAYNEQFF.

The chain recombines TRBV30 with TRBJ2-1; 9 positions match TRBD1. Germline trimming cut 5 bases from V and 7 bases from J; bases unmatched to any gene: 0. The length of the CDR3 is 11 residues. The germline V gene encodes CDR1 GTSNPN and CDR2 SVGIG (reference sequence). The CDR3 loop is CAWGQGNEQFF. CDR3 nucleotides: TGTGCCTGGGGACAGGGGAATGAGCAGTTCTTC.

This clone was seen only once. The CDR3 sequence is CASSLTPGRTNTEAFF. The CDR3 nucleotides are TGTGCCAGCAGTTTAACGCCAGGGAGAACAAACACTGAAGCTTTCTTT. The chain uses TRBV27 and TRBJ1-1; perhaps TRBD1 as D (5 bases). Trimming shortened V by 2 bases and J by 2 bases, and 15 bases separated the two germline ends. This CDR3 comprises 16 residues. Germline V CDR1 and CDR2: MNHEY, SMNVEV (reference sequence).

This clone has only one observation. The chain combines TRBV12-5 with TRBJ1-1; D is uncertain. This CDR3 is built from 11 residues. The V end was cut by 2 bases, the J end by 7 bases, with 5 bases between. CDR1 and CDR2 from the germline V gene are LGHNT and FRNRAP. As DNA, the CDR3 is TGTGCTAGTGGTTTGTCCTTTGAAGCTTTCTTT. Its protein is CASGLSFEAFF.

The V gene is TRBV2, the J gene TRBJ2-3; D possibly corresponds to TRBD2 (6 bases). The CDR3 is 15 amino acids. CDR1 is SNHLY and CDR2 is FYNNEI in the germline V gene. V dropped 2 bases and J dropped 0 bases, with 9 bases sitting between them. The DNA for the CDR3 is TGTGCCAGCAGTGAAATCGGGAGCAGCACAGATACGCAGTATTTT. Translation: CASSEIGSSTDTQYF.

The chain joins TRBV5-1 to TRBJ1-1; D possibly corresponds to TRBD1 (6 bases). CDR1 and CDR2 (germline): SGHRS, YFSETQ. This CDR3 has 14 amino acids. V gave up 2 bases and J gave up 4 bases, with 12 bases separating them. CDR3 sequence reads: CASSFRTERTEAFF. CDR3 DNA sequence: TGCGCCAGCAGCTTCCGGACAGAGCGCACTGAAGCTTTCTTT.

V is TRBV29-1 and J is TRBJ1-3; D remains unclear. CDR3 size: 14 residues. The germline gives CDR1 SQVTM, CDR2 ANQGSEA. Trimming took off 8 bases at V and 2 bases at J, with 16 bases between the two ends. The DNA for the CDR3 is TGCAGCTCGACTGGAGGGATGGCTGGAAACACCATATATTTT. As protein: CSSTGGMAGNTIYF. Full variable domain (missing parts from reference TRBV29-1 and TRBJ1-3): SAVISQKPSRDICQRGTSLTIQCQVDSQVTMMFWYRQQPGQSLTLIATANQGSEATYESGFVIDKFPISRPNLTFSTLTVSNMSPEDSSIYLCSSTGGMAGNTIYFGEGSWLTVV.